This T cell receptor (beta chain) emerged from a study of T cells in Graves' hyperthyroidism and ophthalmopathy. This clonotype was found many times. RNA transcripts served as the template for amplifying TCR beta CDR3 regions. TCR CDR3 regions were first amplified by RT-PCR with HTBI primers. TCRdb re-called the multiplex PCR reads through MiXCR, storing one row per CDR3 protein. Seen here are hundreds of thousands of distinct CDR3 sequences, around 14% observed once, and the top ten hold roughly 14%. The ends lost 5 bases at V and 4 bases at J; junction bases unmatched: 5. CDR1 is MDHEN, CDR2 SYDVKM, per germline. This CDR3 contains 14 residues.

This receptor was taken from a woman under 30 with Graves' hyperthyroidism. The V gene is TRBV28, the J gene TRBJ2-7, with 10 bases identical to TRBD2. The sample taken for sequencing was blood. As DNA, the CDR3 is TGTGCCAGCAGTGTACTAGCGGGGCCATACGAGCAGTACTTC. Translation gives CASSVLAGPYEQYF. The whole variable domain, filled in from reference TRBV28 and TRBJ2-7, reads DVKVTQSSRYLVKRTGEKVFLECVQDMDHENMFWYRQDPGLGLRLIYFSYDVKMKEKGDIPEGYSVSREKKERFSLILESASTNQTSMYLCASSVLAGPYEQYFGPGTRLTVT.